The sequence of this T cell receptor (beta chain) was determined in a study of blood T cell repertoires in COVID-19. Those who participated ranged in age from about 18 to 95 years and resided in under 25 US areas. Original methodology: How many nucleated cells were present was estimated from reference gene primer amplification. TCRdb's copy holds only in-frame clones and misses some; the assay was immunoSEQ multiplex PCR. The V and J calls and clone size are taken from that table; D and trimming were inferred from the DNA. This sample yields under 250,000 clones, of which 65% to 90% are seen a single time; 9.1% belongs to the top ten. This clone appeared a few times. The TCR comes from a woman aged 45-65 years with acute COVID-19. Sequencing used PBMCs or T cells enriched from blood (not recorded which).

The CDR3 loop reads CASSPGGWELFF. Written as DNA, the CDR3 is TGTGCCAGCAGCCCGGGAGGATGGGAGCTGTTTTTT. This sequence joins TRBV14 and TRBJ2-2, with TRBD2 identical over 7 bases. CDR1 and CDR2 from the germline V gene are SGHDN and FVKESK. V shed 4 bases and J 9 bases; nucleotides not matched to a gene: 2. The CDR3 runs 12 residues.